Included here is one T cell receptor (beta chain) sequence, with context. One end of the junction varies from germline; a read error may be responsible. The source of the sample is a study of blood T cell repertoires in COVID-19. Sequencing used immunoSEQ multiplex PCR; TCRdb keeps in-frame clones, though not all of them. The sample gives roughly 90,000 clones, approximately 88% of which show up once; approximately 34% is in the top ten. The origin of this receptor is an elderly woman with active or convalescent COVID-19. Sequenced material: peripheral blood.

The chain's CDR3 is CAWTPMAGARTF. The CDR3 coding sequence is TGTGCCTGGACCCCTATGGCGGGGGCCCGAACGTTC. The chain links TRBV30 to TRBJ1-2; D is possibly TRBD1 (6 bases). The length of the CDR3 is 12 residues. CDR1 and CDR2 from the germline V gene are GTSNPN and SVGIG (reference sequence).